A selection of T cell receptor beta chains follows, all from one sample in a study of lymphopenia after photon versus proton radiotherapy. Repertoires were generated with immunoSEQ multiplex PCR, while TCRdb's copy carries only in-frame clones and drops some. Of about 16,000 clones in the sample, under 90% were seen once. This sample comprised peripheral blood, obtained from a patient treated with proton-based radiotherapy. All receptors come from a man between 70 and 80 years old with pancreatic cancer. CDR3s include the opening cysteine and the closing phenylalanine or tryptophan. Each record gives: clone size, J gene, D gene, V gene, CDR3 protein, CDR3 DNA. A D gene is named only where the DNA matches it firmly. Size tells how often a clone was seen (once, few, many) or the class of an expanded clone, and some rows leave it out.

NA TRBJ2-1 NA TRBV5-5 CASSLTSSYNEQFF TGTGCCAGCAGCTTAACTAGCAGCTACAATGAGCAGTTCTTC
NA TRBJ1-1 NA TRBV6-5 CASSGPPREREAFF TGTGCCAGCAGTGGACCGCCACGGGAACGTGAAGCTTTCTTT
NA TRBJ2-7 NA TRBV11-3 CASSLSQDYEQYF TGTGCCAGCAGCTTAAGTCAGGACTACGAGCAGTACTTC
NA TRBJ1-4 TRBD1 TRBV10-3 CAISDGTGVEKLFF TGTGCCATCAGTGACGGGACAGGGGTTGAAAAACTGTTTTTT
NA TRBJ1-4 NA TRBV4-1 CASSQGEPQDEKLFF TGCGCCAGCAGCCAAGGGGAGCCCCAGGATGAAAAACTGTTTTTT
NA TRBJ2-5 NA TRBV5-1 CASSLARQGKETQYF TGTGCCAGCAGCTTGGCCCGGCAGGGGAAAGAGACCCAGTACTTC
NA TRBJ2-2 NA TRBV11-2 CASSLTNTGELFF TGTGCCAGCAGCTTAACGAACACCGGGGAGCTGTTTTTT
NA TRBJ1-1 NA TRBV7-8 CASSLVPGENTEAFF TGTGCCAGCAGCTTAGTCCCCGGGGAGAACACTGAAGCTTTCTTT
NA TRBJ1-3 TRBD1 TRBV18 CASLRTGIGNTIYF TGTGCCAGCCTTAGGACAGGGATTGGAAACACCATATATTTT
NA TRBJ2-7 TRBD2 TRBV11-2 CASSFGTSVSYEQYF TGTGCCAGCAGCTTCGGGACTAGCGTATCCTACGAGCAGTACTTC
NA TRBJ2-1 TRBD2 TRBV6-5 CASSYGTSVVNEQFF TGTGCCAGCAGTTACGGGACTAGTGTGGTAAATGAGCAGTTCTTC
NA TRBJ2-7 NA TRBV5-6 CASSLEGRGSSYEQYF TGTGCCAGCAGCTTGGAAGGCCGGGGGAGCTCCTACGAGCAGTACTTC
NA TRBJ2-5 TRBD1 TRBV27 CASRRQGVQETQYF TGTGCCAGCAGAAGACAGGGGGTTCAAGAGACCCAGTACTTC
NA TRBJ2-4 NA TRBV30 CAWRPTGPPNIQYF TGTGCCTGGAGACCCACCGGGCCGCCGAACATTCAGTACTTC
NA TRBJ1-3 NA TRBV13 CASSSQNPYSSSGNTIYF TGTGCCAGCAGCTCCCAAAACCCCTACAGCAGCTCTGGAAACACCATATATTTT
NA TRBJ1-2 TRBD1 TRBV19 CASSIDLGTGRSYTF TGTGCCAGTAGTATAGATCTTGGGACAGGGAGAAGCTACACCTTC
NA TRBJ1-4 NA TRBV5-1 CASTDSGVEEKLFF TGCGCCAGCACTGATTCAGGGGTGGAGGAAAAACTGTTTTTT
NA TRBJ2-7 TRBD1 TRBV7-9 CASSGWDSYEQYF TGTGCCAGCTCAGGATGGGACAGTTACGAGCAGTACTTC
NA TRBJ1-1 NA TRBV9 CASSVGGRDTEAFF TGTGCCAGCAGCGTAGGGGGGCGCGACACTGAAGCTTTCTTT
NA TRBJ1-2 TRBD1 TRBV6-5 CASSHQGQGNYGYTF TGTGCCAGCAGTCACCAAGGACAGGGTAACTATGGCTACACCTTC
NA TRBJ1-1 TRBD1 TRBV29-1 CSASGQGNTEAFF TGCAGCGCGTCGGGACAGGGGAACACTGAAGCTTTCTTT
NA TRBJ1-2 NA TRBV9 CASSVGRETNYGYTF TGTGCCAGCAGCGTTGGCAGAGAAACTAACTATGGCTACACCTTC
NA TRBJ2-3 NA TRBV30 CAWSVPGTDTQYF TGTGCCTGGAGTGTACCAGGCACAGATACGCAGTATTTT
few TRBJ1-5 NA TRBV5-1 CASSLDSNQPQHF TGCGCCAGCAGCTTGGACAGCAATCAGCCCCAGCATTTT
NA TRBJ1-5 NA TRBV18 CASSPSRGRQANQPQHF TGTGCCAGCTCGCCAAGTCGGGGGAGACAGGCCAATCAGCCCCAGCATTTT
NA TRBJ2-7 NA TRBV5-1 CASSLSQDYEQYF TGCGCCAGCAGCTTAAGCCAGGACTACGAGCAGTACTTC
few TRBJ1-1 TRBD1 TRBV2 CASRRGQLVTVNTEAFF TGTGCCAGCAGGAGGGGACAGTTAGTTACTGTGAACACTGAAGCTTTCTTT
NA TRBJ2-2 NA TRBV18 CASSPRDDTTGELFF TGTGCCAGCTCACCCAGGGATGACACCACCGGGGAGCTGTTTTTT
NA TRBJ1-2 NA TRBV5-6 CASSLISWGPGGYGYTF TGTGCCAGCAGCTTGATAAGTTGGGGACCCGGCGGCTATGGCTACACCTTC
NA TRBJ2-2 NA TRBV6-5 CASSYSGGPVTGELFF TGTGCCAGCAGTTACTCAGGAGGGCCGGTCACCGGGGAGCTGTTTTTT
NA TRBJ1-2 NA TRBV4-1 CASSQDKRARGANYGYTF TGCGCCAGCAGCCAAGATAAAAGGGCGCGGGGTGCTAACTATGGCTACACCTTC
few TRBJ2-1 TRBD2 TRBV5-6 CASSNPYRLAGDNEQFF TGTGCCAGCAGCAACCCCTACCGACTAGCGGGGGACAATGAGCAGTTCTTC
once TRBJ1-1 TRBD1 TRBV10-1 CASSASRDRVSEAFF TGCGCCAGCAGTGCCTCTAGGGACAGGGTCTCTGAAGCTTTCTTT
NA TRBJ2-1 NA TRBV5-1 CASSRTSEPYNEQFF TGCGCCAGCAGCCGAACAAGTGAACCCTACAATGAGCAGTTCTTC
NA TRBJ2-5 TRBD2 TRBV6-5 CASSSGGYQETQYF TGTGCCAGCAGTTCGGGGGGGTATCAAGAGACCCAGTACTTC
NA TRBJ1-2 TRBD1 TRBV2 CASRSTGARYGYTF TGTGCCAGCAGGTCGACAGGGGCGAGATATGGCTACACCTTC
NA TRBJ2-5 NA TRBV10-3 CAISGQLQETQYF TGTGCCATCAGTGGCCAGCTACAAGAGACCCAGTACTTC
few TRBJ2-1 NA TRBV7-5 CVRSLAAVRAYNEQFF TGTGTCAGAAGCTTAGCGGCTGTGAGGGCCTACAATGAGCAGTTCTTC
NA TRBJ2-1 TRBD1 TRBV6-6 CASTSGTGGLYNEQFF TGTGCCAGCACCTCCGGGACAGGGGGCCTCTACAATGAGCAGTTCTTC
medium-sized TRBJ1-2 NA TRBV7-9 CASSLDGTNYGYTF TGTGCCAGCAGCTTAGACGGAACTAACTATGGCTACACCTTC
NA TRBJ1-1 NA TRBV9 CASSVDGRGMNTEAFF TGTGCCAGCAGCGTAGACGGCAGGGGAATGAACACTGAAGCTTTCTTT
NA TRBJ2-7 NA TRBV6-5 CATTGVYEQYF TGTGCCACCACCGGGGTCTACGAGCAGTACTTC
NA TRBJ2-1 NA TRBV5-6 CASSTMAWEYNEQFF TGTGCCAGCAGCACTATGGCCTGGGAGTACAATGAGCAGTTCTTC
NA TRBJ2-1 NA TRBV10-3 CASNPAGSYNEQFF TGTGCCAGCAATCCAGCGGGCTCCTACAATGAGCAGTTCTTC
NA TRBJ1-2 NA TRBV6-1 CASSKERVDGYTF TGTGCCAGCAGTAAGGAGAGGGTTGATGGCTACACCTTC
NA TRBJ2-7 TRBD1 TRBV5-1 CASSSRDRGIYEQYF TGCGCCAGCAGCTCCCGGGACAGGGGGATCTACGAGCAGTACTTC
NA TRBJ1-4 NA TRBV14 CASSQEPMMRGEKLFF TGTGCCAGCAGCCAAGAACCAATGATGAGGGGTGAAAAACTGTTTTTT
medium-sized TRBJ1-5 NA TRBV11-2 CASSLSDSNQPQHF TGTGCCAGCAGCCTGAGCGATAGCAATCAGCCCCAGCATTTT
NA TRBJ2-7 TRBD1 TRBV2 CASSKRTGSYEQYF TGTGCCAGCAGTAAGAGGACAGGCTCCTACGAGCAGTACTTC
NA TRBJ1-1 NA TRBV7-6 CASSLGSRGNTEAFF TGTGCCAGCAGCTTAGGGTCCAGGGGGAACACTGAAGCTTTCTTT
few TRBJ2-5 TRBD2 TRBV11-2 CASRISGGAETQYF TGTGCCAGCAGGATTAGCGGGGGGGCAGAGACCCAGTACTTC
NA TRBJ1-2 NA TRBV2 CASSDSGTSNYGYTF TGTGCCAGCAGTGATTCCGGGACGTCTAACTATGGCTACACCTTC